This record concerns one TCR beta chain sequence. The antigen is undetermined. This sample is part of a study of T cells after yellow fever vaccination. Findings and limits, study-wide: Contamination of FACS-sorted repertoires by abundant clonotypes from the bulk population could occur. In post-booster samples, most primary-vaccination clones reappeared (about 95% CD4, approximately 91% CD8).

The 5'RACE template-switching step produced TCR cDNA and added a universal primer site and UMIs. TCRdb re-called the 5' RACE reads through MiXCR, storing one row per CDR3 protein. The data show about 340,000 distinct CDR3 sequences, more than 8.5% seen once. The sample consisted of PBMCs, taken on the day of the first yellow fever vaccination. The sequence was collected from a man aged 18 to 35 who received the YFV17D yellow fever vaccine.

CDR3 region: CASSHRQPQHF. In DNA, the CDR3 is TGTGCCAGCAGTCACCGGCAGCCCCAGCATTTT. The chain links TRBV7-3 to TRBJ1-5; D uncertain. The V gene's germline CDR1 is SGHTA and CDR2 FQGTGA. The CDR3 covers 11 residues. Trimming took 6 bases from V and 7 from J, leaving 7 bases between them.